This is a list of T cell receptor beta chains from one sample in a study of cytomegalovirus exposure and HLA in healthy donors. The repertoire was sequenced with immunoSEQ multiplex PCR; TCRdb's copy has only in-frame clones and lacks some. The table has approximately 220,000 clones, 75% to 80% seen once. The sequencing sample was made of PBMCs. The receptor set was obtained from a male donor in good health and CMV-seronegative. Both conserved end residues are part of each CDR3. Each record gives: clone size, J gene, D gene, V gene, CDR3 DNA, CDR3 protein. D genes are given only for firm matches. Clone size is not always given. Where it is, it says once, few, many or a class for expanded clones.

clone_size: -; j_call: TRBJ1-5; d_call: -; v_call: TRBV6-5; cdr3_nt: TGTGCCAGCAGTTACTCAGGGGAGGGTCAGCCCCAGCATTTT; cdr3_aa: CASSYSGEGQPQHF
clone_size: once; j_call: TRBJ1-2; d_call: TRBD1; v_call: TRBV7-3; cdr3_nt: TGTGCCAGCAGCTCCCGGTTTACGGGACAGGGAAACCCCTACTATGGCTACACCTTC; cdr3_aa: CASSSRFTGQGNPYYGYTF
clone_size: -; j_call: TRBJ2-3; d_call: -; v_call: TRBV13; cdr3_nt: TGTGCCAGCAGCTTCCCCGCGGGGACCACAGATACGCAGTATTTT; cdr3_aa: CASSFPAGTTDTQYF
clone_size: -; j_call: TRBJ1-2; d_call: TRBD1; v_call: TRBV6-5; cdr3_nt: TGTGCCAGCAGTTTCGGGGACAGCCTTTATGGCTACACCTTC; cdr3_aa: CASSFGDSLYGYTF
clone_size: -; j_call: TRBJ1-5; d_call: -; v_call: TRBV28; cdr3_nt: TGTGCCAGCACGGACAGCCTGAATCAGCCCCAGCATTTT; cdr3_aa: CASTDSLNQPQHF
clone_size: few; j_call: TRBJ1-6; d_call: -; v_call: TRBV6-5; cdr3_nt: TGTGCCAGCAGTGAAGAGGTATGGGATTCACCCCTCCACTTT; cdr3_aa: CASSEEVWDSPLHF
clone_size: -; j_call: TRBJ2-2; d_call: TRBD2; v_call: TRBV7-2; cdr3_nt: TGTGCCAGCAGCTCTCCCCTAGCGGGGATTAACACCGGGGAGCTGTTTTTT; cdr3_aa: CASSSPLAGINTGELFF
clone_size: -; j_call: TRBJ1-2; d_call: -; v_call: TRBV11-2; cdr3_nt: TGTGCCAGCGCGCAAGAGACAGACTATGGCTACACCTTC; cdr3_aa: CASAQETDYGYTF
clone_size: -; j_call: TRBJ1-2; d_call: -; v_call: TRBV2; cdr3_nt: TGTGCCAGCAGTGACCGACAGTCAACCTATGGCTACACCTTC; cdr3_aa: CASSDRQSTYGYTF
clone_size: -; j_call: TRBJ2-5; d_call: -; v_call: TRBV29-1; cdr3_nt: TGCAGCGTTGACAGTTTGTGGGCCCGTCAAGAGACCCAGTACTTC; cdr3_aa: CSVDSLWARQETQYF
clone_size: -; j_call: TRBJ1-1; d_call: -; v_call: TRBV19; cdr3_nt: TGTGCCAGTAGTATCCATAGGAGGGTCGGAACTGAAGCTTTCTTT; cdr3_aa: CASSIHRRVGTEAFF
clone_size: -; j_call: TRBJ2-5; d_call: -; v_call: TRBV5-6; cdr3_nt: TGTGCCAGCAGCCAACCCAACATTCAGGGGGAGACCCAGTACTTC; cdr3_aa: CASSQPNIQGETQYF
clone_size: -; j_call: TRBJ1-2; d_call: TRBD1; v_call: TRBV6-1; cdr3_nt: TGTGCCAGCAATGACAGGGTGGGGAATGGCTACACCTTC; cdr3_aa: CASNDRVGNGYTF
clone_size: -; j_call: TRBJ1-1; d_call: -; v_call: TRBV30; cdr3_nt: TGTGCCTGGATTCGGACTGAAGCTTTCTTT; cdr3_aa: CAWIRTEAFF
clone_size: -; j_call: TRBJ1-2; d_call: -; v_call: TRBV14; cdr3_nt: TGTGCCAGCAGCCCTGGACAGAGCTATGGCTACACCTTC; cdr3_aa: CASSPGQSYGYTF
clone_size: once; j_call: TRBJ2-5; d_call: -; v_call: TRBV4-3; cdr3_nt: TGCGCCAGCAGCCATTTGCGGGAAGAGACCCAGTACTTC; cdr3_aa: CASSHLREETQYF
clone_size: -; j_call: TRBJ2-2; d_call: TRBD1; v_call: TRBV5-6; cdr3_nt: TGTGCCAGCAGCTTGGAAGGGACAGCTCACCCCGGGGAGCTGTTTTTT; cdr3_aa: CASSLEGTAHPGELFF
clone_size: -; j_call: TRBJ2-3; d_call: TRBD2; v_call: TRBV7-7; cdr3_nt: TGTGCTAGCAGCTTACAGCGGGAGGGCCGCACTAGCACAGATACGCAGTATTTT; cdr3_aa: CASSLQREGRTSTDTQYF
clone_size: -; j_call: TRBJ1-5; d_call: -; v_call: TRBV10-3; cdr3_nt: TGTGCCACCGGGGGGGGTGAATCTTTCAATCAGCCCCAGCATTTT; cdr3_aa: CATGGGESFNQPQHF
clone_size: -; j_call: TRBJ1-5; d_call: TRBD1; v_call: TRBV30; cdr3_nt: TGTGCCTGGAGTGTAAGTGGGACAGGGATACAGCCCCAGCATTTT; cdr3_aa: CAWSVSGTGIQPQHF
clone_size: -; j_call: TRBJ1-2; d_call: -; v_call: TRBV5-6; cdr3_nt: TGTGCCAGCAGCCATACCACCGGGGGTCACTATGGCTACACCTTC; cdr3_aa: CASSHTTGGHYGYTF
clone_size: -; j_call: TRBJ2-7; d_call: TRBD1; v_call: TRBV10-3; cdr3_nt: TGTGCCATCAGCCAGGACAGGGGTGGTTCCTACGAGCAGTACTTC; cdr3_aa: CAISQDRGGSYEQYF
clone_size: -; j_call: TRBJ1-2; d_call: TRBD1; v_call: TRBV29-1; cdr3_nt: TGCAGCGTTGAGGGGACAGGGAGTCTAGGTGGCTACACCTTC; cdr3_aa: CSVEGTGSLGGYTF
clone_size: once; j_call: TRBJ2-5; d_call: -; v_call: TRBV7-8; cdr3_nt: TGTGCCAGCACCCCCGGGACTGGCAGAGCCCAGTACTTC; cdr3_aa: CASTPGTGRAQYF
clone_size: -; j_call: TRBJ1-1; d_call: -; v_call: TRBV6-5; cdr3_nt: TGTGCCAGCAGTTTGGAGGAGAACACTGAAGCTTTCTTT; cdr3_aa: CASSLEENTEAFF
clone_size: few; j_call: TRBJ1-1; d_call: -; v_call: TRBV7-9; cdr3_nt: TGTGCCAGCAGCTTACTGACAGTAAACACTGAAGCTTTCTTT; cdr3_aa: CASSLLTVNTEAFF
clone_size: -; j_call: TRBJ2-7; d_call: TRBD2; v_call: TRBV5-6; cdr3_nt: TGTGCCAGCAGCTTGATCGCTAGCGGTGAGCAGTACTTC; cdr3_aa: CASSLIASGEQYF
clone_size: -; j_call: TRBJ2-2; d_call: TRBD1; v_call: TRBV6-1; cdr3_nt: TGTGCCAGCCCTGGGACAGCGAACACCGGGGAGCTGTTTTTT; cdr3_aa: CASPGTANTGELFF
clone_size: few; j_call: TRBJ2-3; d_call: TRBD1; v_call: TRBV4-3; cdr3_nt: TGCGCCAGCAGCCAAGGACAGGGGGTAACAGATACGCAGTATTTT; cdr3_aa: CASSQGQGVTDTQYF
clone_size: -; j_call: TRBJ2-6; d_call: -; v_call: TRBV2; cdr3_nt: TGTGCCAGTTCCATCAGGGGGCGGGAGGGAGCCAACGTCCTGACTTTC; cdr3_aa: CASSIRGREGANVLTF
clone_size: -; j_call: TRBJ1-2; d_call: -; v_call: TRBV6-1; cdr3_nt: TGTGCCAGCGACACCATACTTCCTAACTATGGCTACACCTTC; cdr3_aa: CASDTILPNYGYTF
clone_size: -; j_call: TRBJ2-3; d_call: TRBD1; v_call: TRBV18; cdr3_nt: TGTGCCAGCTCACTCTCCGGGACAGGGACTACAGATACGCAGTATTTT; cdr3_aa: CASSLSGTGTTDTQYF
clone_size: -; j_call: TRBJ1-1; d_call: -; v_call: TRBV28; cdr3_nt: TGTGCCAGCAGTTTATGGGGGTCAGGGTTGAACACTGAAGCTTTCTTT; cdr3_aa: CASSLWGSGLNTEAFF
clone_size: -; j_call: TRBJ1-2; d_call: TRBD1; v_call: TRBV9; cdr3_nt: TGTGCCAGCAGCGTAGGTGGGACAGGGGGCTATGGCTACACCTTC; cdr3_aa: CASSVGGTGGYGYTF
clone_size: -; j_call: TRBJ1-1; d_call: TRBD1; v_call: TRBV7-2; cdr3_nt: TGTGCCAGCAGCTCGGGACAGGGTAACACTGAAGCTTTCTTT; cdr3_aa: CASSSGQGNTEAFF
clone_size: once; j_call: TRBJ1-2; d_call: -; v_call: TRBV18; cdr3_nt: TGTGCCAGCTCACCAAATCGCCTACCTAACTATGGCTACACCTTC; cdr3_aa: CASSPNRLPNYGYTF
clone_size: -; j_call: TRBJ1-6; d_call: -; v_call: TRBV5-1; cdr3_nt: TGCGCCAGCAGCTTGGCCGGGGGGTCTCGGTCACCCCTCCACTTT; cdr3_aa: CASSLAGGSRSPLHF
clone_size: -; j_call: TRBJ1-5; d_call: -; v_call: TRBV4-1; cdr3_nt: TGCGCCAGCAGCGGCCTGGCCGGGCAGCCCCAGCATTTT; cdr3_aa: CASSGLAGQPQHF
clone_size: -; j_call: TRBJ1-2; d_call: TRBD1; v_call: TRBV10-3; cdr3_nt: TGTGCCATTCCAGACAGGGCGAACTATGGCTACACCTTC; cdr3_aa: CAIPDRANYGYTF
clone_size: -; j_call: TRBJ2-7; d_call: TRBD1; v_call: TRBV7-2; cdr3_nt: TGTGCCAGCAGTCTCAGGGACAGCTCCTACGAGCAGTACTTC; cdr3_aa: CASSLRDSSYEQYF